One T cell receptor beta chain is described in this entry. The antigen is not known. The CDR3 sequence is 19 residues long. The V gene end was trimmed by 0 bases and the J gene end by 1 base; junction bases not matched to a gene: 10. CDR1 is MDHEN, CDR2 SYDVKM, per germline. Treatment indicated: 19 received Ad26.COV2.S at low or high dose, single or two shots; 5 received placebo; per-sample allocation not given. The samples were gathered on day 63 after the first injection of vaccine or placebo. Immunization relied on an Ad26 vector, which expressed Wuhan-strain SARS-CoV-2 spike. The data derive from a study of Ad26.COV2.S vaccination and SARS-CoV-2 variants. Across the whole study: A COV1001 Ad26.COV2.S trial-arm participant provided the sample. The study, taken as a whole, reports: Vaccinees and placebo recipients showed similar non-spike TCR breadth.

This table comes from immunoSEQ multiplex PCR, and its TCRdb copy is limited to in-frame clones, with some not included. This table holds 350,000 to 550,000 clones, 89% found once. The sequences come from peripheral blood, collected in a trial of Ad26.COV2.S vaccine versus placebo. The clonotype comes from a person aged 18 to 65 who received the Ad26.COV2.S COVID-19 vaccine or a placebo. The J gene is TRBJ2-3, the V gene TRBV28; 10 bases are a match to TRBD2. The CDR3: CASSLWGGASGGRTDTQYF. The CDR3 DNA reads as TGTGCCAGCAGTTTATGGGGTGGGGCTAGCGGGGGCCGCACAGATACGCAGTATTTT.